Shown below are 27 T cell receptor beta chains from a single sample sequenced in a study of T-cell reconstitution after alpha-beta-depleted transplantation in children. Molecular barcoding with unique molecular identifiers was used for the TCRbeta library. TCRdb passed the PCR reads through MiXCR, listing each CDR3 protein once. The sample lists 600,000 to 700,000 distinct CDR3 sequences, around a sixth occurring once. Specimen: PBMCs from the stem cell graft donor, collected from the stem cell graft. These receptors were obtained from a human donor who donated a stem cell graft to a child with acute myeloid leukemia.

The chain carries TRBV13 and TRBJ2-7; D gene uncertain. V was clipped by 3 bases and J by 1 base, with 7 bases between them. The germline V gene encodes CDR1 PRHDT and CDR2 FYEKMQ (reference sequence). This CDR3 comprises 13 residues. The CDR3 region is CASSLGRSYEQYV. Here the CDR3 DNA reads TGTGCCAGCAGCTTGGGCAGATCCTACGAGCAGTACGTC.

This clonotype was picked up a small number of times. The genes are TRBV12-3 or TRBV12-4 and TRBJ2-7; D is possibly TRBD2 (5 bases). V lost 2 bases to trimming and J lost 6 bases, with 11 bases between them. CDR3 length equals 13 residues. The CDR3 DNA follows: TGTGCCAGCAGTTTAAGAGGAGAGGGCGAGCAGTACTTC. As protein: CASSLRGEGEQYF.

This clonotype was observed a few times. The CDR3 here is CASTWAYEQYF. The CDR3 coding sequence is TGTGCCAGCACTTGGGCCTACGAGCAGTACTTC. The chain uses TRBV25-1 and TRBJ2-7; no clear D. Between the trimmed V and J ends, which lost 7 bases and 2 bases, there was a span of 6 bases. CDR1 and CDR2 from the germline V gene are MGHDK and SYGVNS. The CDR3 is 11 amino acids.

The rearrangement links TRBV9 to TRBJ2-1, with TRBD2 matching over 13 bases. The CDR3 length is 15 residues. Germline V CDR1 and CDR2: SGDLS, YYNGEE. J was trimmed by 6 bases and V by 1 base; bases with no gene match: 1. CDR3 residues: CASSVRLAGGNEQFF. The CDR3, as DNA: TGTGCCAGCAGCGTAAGACTAGCGGGGGGCAATGAGCAGTTCTTC.

In this sample, this clonotype turned up a few times. The chain has TRBV20-1 and TRBJ2-1; D is possibly TRBD1 or TRBD2 (6 bases each). Per germline, CDR1 DFQATT and CDR2 SNEGSKA (reference sequence). This CDR3 is built from 15 residues. Trimming stripped 1 base from V and 0 bases from J, with 10 bases between. This chain's CDR3 is CSARGGAFSYNEQFF. CDR3 sequence (DNA): TGCAGTGCTAGAGGGGGGGCCTTCTCCTACAATGAGCAGTTCTTC.

This chain connects TRBV12-3 or TRBV12-4 to TRBJ1-3; D remains unclear. Trimming took off 6 bases at V and 3 bases at J, with 12 bases between the two ends. The CDR3 covers 14 residues. Written as DNA, the CDR3 is TGTGCCAGCAGCAGTGGAGCCTGTGGAAACACCATATATTTT. Translating it yields CASSSGACGNTIYF.

V gene TRBV5-5 combines with J gene TRBJ2-2; 8 positions match TRBD1. There are 16 residues in the CDR3. Germline lookup yields CDR1 SGHKS and CDR2 YYEKEE (reference sequence). V lost 0 bases and J lost 3; bases outside the gene matches: 4. The CDR3 DNA reads as TGTGCCAGCAGCTTGGAAGACAGGGGTTACACCGGGGAGCTGTTTTTT. This encodes CASSLEDRGYTGELFF.

This clonotype was seen repeatedly, ten times or more. The chain employs TRBV20-1 and TRBJ2-7; 7 bases align to TRBD1. Germline lookup yields CDR1 DFQATT and CDR2 SNEGSKA (reference sequence). The CDR3 contains 13 residues. V trimming: 1 base; J trimming: 6 bases; junction bases outside the gene matches: 6. The CDR3: CSARGQGFGEQYV. The CDR3 DNA is TGCAGTGCTAGAGGACAGGGCTTTGGCGAGCAGTACGTC.

The rearrangement joins TRBV28 to TRBJ2-7; D not certain. Germline V CDR1 and CDR2: MDHEN, SYDVKM. The CDR3 has 14 residues. The V and J ends lost 4 bases and 2 bases respectively, with 12 bases between them. In DNA form, the CDR3 reads TGTGCCAGCAGTTACGCTTCGGGCCCCTACGAGCAGTACGTC. Amino acids: CASSYASGPYEQYV.

This clonotype was counted only a few times. The chain's CDR3 is CASSSRGELTDTQYF. The CDR3 nucleotides read TGTGCCAGCAGTTCACGGGGGGAGTTGACAGATACGCAGTATTTT. The chain recombines TRBV28 with TRBJ2-3; 7 bases map to TRBD2. J gave up 3 bases and V 4 bases, and 7 bases lay outside the gene matches. The CDR3 spans 15 residues. From germline, CDR1 is MDHEN and CDR2 SYDVKM.

This clonotype showed up many times. The chain couples TRBV7-9 to TRBJ2-5; D gene ambiguous. Germline CDR1 reads SEHNR; CDR2 reads FQNEAQ (reference sequence). The length of the CDR3 is 11 residues. Deletions cut 5 bases from V and 4 bases from J, with 5 bases between. CDR3 in DNA: TGTGCCAGCAGCGCTGGAGAGACCCAGTACTTC. Protein: CASSAGETQYF.

This clonotype was seen repeatedly, ten times or more. The CDR3 region is CSARRMVAGQLAKNIQYF. CDR3 bases: TGCAGTGCTAGGAGAATGGTAGCGGGGCAGCTAGCCAAAAACATTCAGTACTTC. This rearrangement joins TRBV20-1 to TRBJ2-4, with 8 bases fitting TRBD2. The germline V gene encodes CDR1 DFQATT and CDR2 SNEGSKA (reference sequence). Losses at the gene ends were 3 bases for V and 0 bases for J; bases not matched to a gene: 13. CDR3 length: 18 residues.

This clonotype showed up many times. V is TRBV7-2 and J is TRBJ2-1; 12 nucleotides line up with TRBD2. The CDR3 has 16 residues. After removal of 5 bases from V and 5 bases from J, the junction contained 7 bases not matched to a gene. Germline V lookup: CDR1 SGHTA, CDR2 FQGNSA. CDR3 nucleotides: TGTGCCAGCAGCCCCTTACTAGCGGGGGGACACAATGAGCAGTTCTTC. Its translation is CASSPLLAGGHNEQFF.

Written as DNA, the CDR3 is TGTGCCAGCAGCCGTCCGACAGGGTCGCCCGGGGAGCTGTTTTTT. Amino acids: CASSRPTGSPGELFF. The chain is built from TRBV7-2 and TRBJ2-2; 7 bases agree with TRBD1. The CDR3 length is 15 residues. Germline V gene sequence: CDR1 SGHTA, CDR2 FQGNSA. V shed 5 bases, J shed 6 bases, and the junction held 9 bases outside the gene matches.

This CDR3 is CSVEVWGYGYTF. The CDR3, as DNA: TGCAGCGTTGAGGTGTGGGGATATGGCTACACCTTC. The J gene is TRBJ1-2, the V gene TRBV29-1; D is unresolved. CDR1 and CDR2 (germline): SQVTM, ANQGSEA. V was pared by 3 bases and J by 5 bases, with 10 bases between. This CDR3 spans 12 amino acids.

This chain connects TRBV20-1 to TRBJ2-5; D remains unclear. CDR1 and CDR2 from the germline V gene are DFQATT and SNEGSKA (reference sequence). V shed 5 bases and J shed 5 bases, with 12 bases lying between them. The CDR3 is made up of 12 amino acids. CDR3 bases: TGCAGTGCTTGGGCCCCGACGGAGACCCAGTACTTC. This translates into CSAWAPTETQYF.

This clonotype was detected ten times or more. The gene calls are TRBV20-1 and TRBJ2-4; D uncertain. V dropped 6 bases and J dropped 1 base, with 13 bases sitting between them. This CDR3 has 14 amino acids. The germline V gene has CDR1 DFQATT and CDR2 SNEGSKA (reference sequence). The CDR3 nucleotides are TGCAGTGCCCTTTCGGGCTACGCCAAAAACATTCAGTACTTC. It specifies CSALSGYAKNIQYF.

V and J are TRBV12-3 or TRBV12-4 and TRBJ2-2; D not certain. V gave up 6 bases and J gave up 3 bases, with 5 bases separating them. There are 12 residues in the CDR3. CDR3 bases: TGTGCCAGCAGATATGACACCGGGGAGCTGTTTTTT. Encoded protein: CASRYDTGELFF.

This clonotype was observed many times. The chain couples TRBV20-1 to TRBJ2-7; a possible D gene is TRBD2 (5 bases). V lost 0 bases to trimming and J lost 2 bases, with 11 bases between them. Germline CDR1 is DFQATT and CDR2 is SNEGSKA (reference sequence). The CDR3 is made up of 14 amino acids. The CDR3 DNA reads as TGCAGTGCTAGAGATCGGAGGCATGCCTACGAGCAGTACGTC. Encoded protein: CSARDRRHAYEQYV.

This clonotype was seen a few times. This chain uses TRBV5-6 with TRBJ1-5; D might be TRBD1 (6 bases). The ends were cut back, 1 base at V and 2 bases at J, with 10 bases in the middle. This CDR3 contains 15 residues. The germline CDR1 and CDR2 sequences are SGHDT and YYEEEE. The CDR3 DNA is TGTGCCAGCAGCTTGACAGGGCTACGCAATCAGCCCCAGCATTTT. This translates into CASSLTGLRNQPQHF. Combining the CDR3 with reference TRBV5-6 and TRBJ1-5 gives the whole variable domain DAGVTQSPTHLIKTRGQQVTLRCSPKSGHDTVSWYQQALGQGPQFIFQYYEEEERQRGNFPDRFSGHQFPNYSSELNVNALLLGDSALYLCASSLTGLRNQPQHFGDGTRLSIL.

Ten or more counts support this clonotype. The chain recombines TRBV9 with TRBJ2-2; 7 bases are shared with TRBD2. The J segment lost 4 bases and the V segment lost 3 bases, leaving 9 bases of the junction unmatched. The germline gives CDR1 SGDLS, CDR2 YYNGEE. The CDR3 length is 16 residues. The CDR3 region is CASSAPWGGGTGELFF. The CDR3 coding sequence is TGTGCCAGCAGCGCGCCCTGGGGGGGTGGCACCGGGGAGCTGTTTTTT. Together with reference TRBV9 and TRBJ2-2, the CDR3 gives the full variable domain: DSGVTQTPKHLITATGQRVTLRCSPRSGDLSVYWYQQSLDQGLQFLIQYYNGEERAKGNILERFSAQQFPDLHSELNLSSLELGDSALYFCASSAPWGGGTGELFFGEGSRLTVL.

Many counts were recorded for this clonotype. The chain couples TRBV29-1 to TRBJ2-1; D unclear. Germline V lookup: CDR1 SQVTM, CDR2 ANQGSEA. The CDR3 runs 12 residues. The germline V and J ends were trimmed by 3 bases and 5 bases, with 8 bases remaining between them. CDR3: CSVDRRNNEQFF. CDR3 sequence (DNA): TGCAGCGTTGATCGCAGAAACAATGAGCAGTTCTTC.

CDR3 DNA sequence: TGTGCCAGCAGCGTAGGAGAGGGGGGCCGAAATACGCAGTATTTT. This codes for CASSVGEGGRNTQYF. The chain uses TRBV9 and TRBJ2-3; D is tentatively TRBD1 or TRBD2 (6 bases each). In germline, CDR1 is SGDLS, CDR2 YYNGEE. V lost 0 bases to trimming and J lost 7 bases, with 15 bases between them. The CDR3 has 15 residues.

This clonotype was picked up a small number of times. The V and J genes are TRBV5-6 and TRBJ1-1; TRBD1 agrees at 7 bases. J was trimmed by 6 bases and V by 4 bases; bases with no gene match: 9. The germline gives CDR1 SGHDT, CDR2 YYEEEE. The CDR3 spans 14 residues. Here the CDR3 reads CASSRQGYTPEAFF. DNA of the CDR3: TGTGCCAGCAGCCGACAGGGATATACGCCTGAAGCTTTCTTT.

This clonotype was detected a few times. J is TRBJ1-4 and V is TRBV12-3 or TRBV12-4; possibly TRBD1 for D (5 bases). CDR3 length: 15 residues. Trimming took 3 bases from V and 5 from J, leaving 13 bases between them. CDR3 in amino acids: CASSLGYKGNEKLFF. CDR3 DNA sequence: TGTGCCAGCAGTTTGGGATATAAGGGGAATGAAAAACTGTTTTTT.

This clonotype came up many times. This rearrangement joins TRBV15 to TRBJ2-1; D gene unclear. Germline V lookup: CDR1 LNHNV, CDR2 YYDKDF (reference sequence). The CDR3 length is 13 residues. V was shortened by 4 bases and J by 5 bases, with 9 bases between the two germline ends. The CDR3, as DNA: TGTGCCACCAGCATCCACAGTCACAATGAGCAGTTCTTC. This codes for CATSIHSHNEQFF.

In this sample, this clonotype turned up a few times. Sequence at one end of the junction differs from germline and may be a read error. The chain combines TRBV7-2 with TRBJ1-6; 7 nucleotides match TRBD1. The germline CDR1 and CDR2 sequences are SGHTA and FQGNSA. This CDR3 is built from 14 residues. CDR3: CASSHDRVNSPLHF. The CDR3 DNA reads as TGTGCCAGCAGCCACGACAGGGTTAATTCACCTCTCCACTTT.